These 22 T cell receptor beta chains share one sample of origin, sequenced in a study of OX40 agonist ivuxolimab in advanced cancers. Sequenced by immunoSEQ multiplex PCR; TCRdb stores in-frame clones only, minus some. This sample has some 39,000 clones; about 81% occur once, and the top ten carry approximately 21%. The sample was CD4+ or CD8+ T cells sorted from blood, taken in a trial of the OX40 agonist ivuxolimab. The receptors here all came from an adult with an advanced solid tumor such as melanoma, head and neck, liver or kidney cancer.

The rearrangement links TRBV5-1 to TRBJ2-2, with 8 bases that match TRBD1. This CDR3 spans 15 amino acids. The germline V gene has CDR1 SGHRS and CDR2 YFSETQ. Trimming removed 2 bases from V and 9 bases from J; junction bases left unmatched: 9. The CDR3 nucleotides are TGCGCCAGCAGCTTAGGACAGGGTAATCGTCGGGAGCTGTTTTTT. This encodes CASSLGQGNRRELFF. The variable domain in full, completed from reference TRBV5-1 and TRBJ2-2, reads KAGVTQTPRYLIKTRGQQVTLSCSPISGHRSVSWYQQTPGQGLQFLFEYFSETQRNKGNFPGRFSGRQFSNSRSEMNVSTLELGDSALYLCASSLGQGNRRELFFGEGSRLTVL.

The J gene is TRBJ1-2, the V gene TRBV5-6; unclear D gene. Germline V gene lookup returns CDR1 SGHDT and CDR2 YYEEEE. The V end lost 0 bases, the J end lost 5 bases, and 11 bases lay between the germline ends. The CDR3 covers 14 residues. CDR3 sequence: CASSLEVGAYGYTF. The CDR3 DNA is TGTGCCAGCAGCTTGGAGGTAGGCGCGTATGGCTACACCTTC. Looking up the rest from reference TRBV5-6 and TRBJ1-2 gives the full variable domain: DAGVTQSPTHLIKTRGQQVTLRCSPKSGHDTVSWYQQALGQGPQFIFQYYEEEERQRGNFPDRFSGHQFPNYSSELNVNALLLGDSALYLCASSLEVGAYGYTFGSGTRLTVV.

This clone was counted once. The V gene is TRBV7-8, the J gene TRBJ2-3; TRBD1 matches 7 bases. Germline V lookup: CDR1 SGHVS, CDR2 FQNEAQ. V shed 5 bases and J 10 bases; nucleotides not matched to a gene: 6. This CDR3 is 12 amino acids long. CDR3 in amino acids: CASSIDRASQYF. As DNA, the CDR3 is TGTGCCAGCAGCATTGACAGGGCTTCGCAGTATTTT.

The chain links TRBV18 to TRBJ2-7, with D possibly being TRBD2 (5 bases). This CDR3 contains 13 residues. Germline V gene data show CDR1 as KGHSH and CDR2 as LQKENI. The V end lost 6 bases, the J end lost 5 bases, and 14 bases lay between the germline ends. The CDR3 loop is CASSLSEGDEQYF. As DNA, the CDR3 is TGTGCCAGCTCTCTTAGCGAGGGCGACGAGCAGTACTTC.

The V and J genes are TRBV11-1 and TRBJ2-3, with 11 bases lining up with TRBD2. The CDR3 loop spans 19 amino acids. With 2 bases clipped from V and 0 bases from J, the junction kept 10 bases outside the gene matches. The germline gives CDR1 SGHAT, CDR2 FQDESV (reference sequence). The chain's CDR3 is CASSLRGLAAFTSTDTQYF. The CDR3 DNA sequence: TGTGCCAGCAGCTTACGGGGACTAGCGGCGTTTACTAGCACAGATACGCAGTATTTT. Full variable domain (remainder filled in from reference TRBV11-1 and TRBJ2-3): EAEVAQSPRYKITEKSQAVAFWCDPISGHATLYWYRQILGQGPELLVQFQDESVVDDSQLPKDRFSAERLKGVDSTLKIQPAELGDSAMYLCASSLRGLAAFTSTDTQYFGPGTRLTVL.

The chain is built from TRBV4-1 and TRBJ2-6; either TRBD1 or TRBD2 may fit D (5 bases each). V lost 2 bases, J lost 1 base, and 15 bases lay in between. Per the germline V gene, CDR1 is MGHRA and CDR2 is YSYEKL. This CDR3 is built from 18 residues. As DNA, the CDR3 is TGCGCCAGCAGCCAACCGGGACGGATGCGATCTGGGGCCAACGTCCTGACTTTC. Translated, it gives CASSQPGRMRSGANVLTF.

This sequence joins TRBV9 and TRBJ2-1, with TRBD2 identical over 12 bases. CDR1 and CDR2 (germline): SGDLS, YYNGEE. The V segment lost 3 bases and the J segment 7 bases; nucleotides outside the gene matches: 5. The CDR3 is made up of 15 amino acids. The CDR3 DNA sequence: TGTGCCAGCAGCGCTCGACTAGCGGGGGAAAATGAGCAGTTCTTC. Translation gives CASSARLAGENEQFF.

The rearrangement uses TRBV7-9 and TRBJ2-5, with 10 bases that match TRBD2. Germline CDR1 is SEHNR and CDR2 is FQNEAQ (reference sequence). CDR3 length: 14 amino acids. V lost 1 base and J lost 5; bases outside the gene matches: 1. CDR3 coding DNA: TGTGCCAGCAGCTTAGTTAGCGGGGGGGAGACCCAGTACTTC. It yields the protein CASSLVSGGETQYF.

There are a few counts of this clone. This chain connects TRBV7-3 to TRBJ2-1; 9 bases fit TRBD2. V shed 2 bases and J 7 bases; nucleotides not matched to a gene: 9. The CDR3 totals 16 residues. CDR1 SGHTA and CDR2 FQGTGA come from the germline V gene. The CDR3 spells CASSLRASGVPNEQFF. The DNA of the CDR3 is TGTGCCAGCAGCTTACGGGCTAGCGGGGTACCTAATGAGCAGTTCTTC. The full variable domain, in which reference TRBV7-3 and TRBJ2-1 provide the parts outside the CDR3, is GAGVSQTPSNKVTEKGKYVELRCDPISGHTALYWYRQSLGQGPEFLIYFQGTGAADDSGLPNDRFFAVRPEGSVSTLKIQRTERGDSAVYLCASSLRASGVPNEQFFGPGTRLTVL.

The V call is TRBV2, the J call TRBJ1-2, with 8 bases matching TRBD1. This CDR3 is 16 amino acids long. Germline assignment: CDR1 SNHLY and CDR2 FYNNEI. J gave up 4 bases and V 5 bases, and 12 bases lay outside the gene matches. CDR3 nucleotide sequence: TGTGCCAGCAGTCGAACCAATCAGGGGGCAATCTATGGCTACACCTTC. Encoded protein: CASSRTNQGAIYGYTF.

The gene calls are TRBV7-2 and TRBJ1-2; tentative D call: TRBD1 (6 bases). Germline-derived CDR1 and CDR2 are SGHTA and FQGNSA. Trimming took off 1 base at V and 8 bases at J, with 14 bases between the two ends. The CDR3 totals 14 residues. CDR3 loop: CASSLDNRVGGYTF. The CDR3 DNA is TGTGCCAGCAGCTTAGATAACAGGGTGGGAGGCTACACCTTC.

This rearrangement joins TRBV6-5 to TRBJ1-1; weak D call: TRBD1 (6 bases). This CDR3 is built from 13 residues. V lost 9 bases and J 5 bases, leaving 16 bases between the germline ends. The germline CDR1 and CDR2 sequences are MNHEY and SVGAGI. The CDR3 nucleotides read TGTGCCAGTCGACCCCGGGGGCTTACTGAAGCTTTCTTT. Translating gives CASRPRGLTEAFF.

The V call is TRBV7-2, the J call TRBJ2-3; D is unclear. This CDR3 has 15 residues. Germline V gene lookup returns CDR1 SGHTA and CDR2 FQGNSA. Trimming left V 5 bases short and J 4 bases short, with 16 bases between. The DNA for the CDR3 is TGTGCCAGCAGCCTGGGGTCTAGTTGGTCAGATACGCAGTATTTT. This gives the protein CASSLGSSWSDTQYF.

The chain employs TRBV18 and TRBJ2-2, with D possibly matching TRBD1 (6 bases). V was clipped by 6 bases and J by 4 bases, with 18 bases between them. Germline V gene data show CDR1 as KGHSH and CDR2 as LQKENI. The CDR3 is 16 residues long. CDR3 protein: CASSPQQGSGTGELFF. In DNA, the CDR3 is TGTGCCAGCTCGCCCCAACAGGGCTCAGGCACCGGGGAGCTGTTTTTT.

This sequence joins TRBV7-2 and TRBJ2-3; possible D gene TRBD2, 5 bases. V was clipped by 5 bases and J by 9 bases, with 18 bases between them. Germline V CDR1 and CDR2: SGHTA, FQGNSA. The CDR3 loop spans 14 amino acids. CDR3 residues: CASSPPSTRKTQYF. The CDR3 DNA follows: TGTGCCAGCAGCCCTCCCTCAACTAGGAAGACGCAGTATTTT.

V and J are TRBV7-3 and TRBJ2-1; 8 nucleotides line up with TRBD2. The CDR3 is made up of 15 amino acids. Trimming cost V 5 bases and J 5 bases; bases outside gene matches: 8. The germline CDR1 and CDR2 sequences are SGHTA and FQGTGA. As DNA, the CDR3 is TGTGCCAGCAGCCCGATAGCGGGGACGCACAATGAGCAGTTCTTC. It encodes CASSPIAGTHNEQFF.

The chain has TRBV5-1 and TRBJ2-6, with unresolved D. The CDR3 has 13 residues. Germline V lookup: CDR1 SGHRS, CDR2 YFSETQ. V was cut by 2 bases and J by 0 bases, with 0 bases left in between. The CDR3 region is CASSFSGANVLTF. The CDR3, as DNA: TGCGCCAGCAGCTTCTCTGGGGCCAACGTCCTGACTTTC.

Regarding this clone: Germline and junction disagree at one end, which may indicate a read error. The CDR3 bases are TGTGCCAGCAGCTTATTTAGGACAGGGGGCTCTGGAGCCAACGTCCTGACTTTC. Encoded protein: CASSLFRTGGSGANVLTF. This chain connects TRBV5-6 to TRBJ2-6, with 11 bases aligning to TRBD1. The CDR3 sequence is 18 residues long. The germline gives CDR1 SGHDT, CDR2 YYEEEE.

Remarks on this clone: This may stem from a read error, because a much larger clone lies one nucleotide away. This chain uses TRBV6-5 with TRBJ1-2; 8 nucleotides agree with TRBD1. The length of the CDR3 is 16 residues. Germline values: CDR1 MNHEY, CDR2 SVGAGI. The V and J ends lost 4 bases and 8 bases, in that order; junction bases with no gene match: 15. The CDR3 sequence: CASSSARTGLTRGYTF. CDR3 DNA sequence: TGTGCCAGCAGTTCCGCCAGGACAGGGCTAACCAGGGGCTACACCTTC.

The V and J genes are TRBV18 and TRBJ2-1; D call uncertain. Between the trimmed V and J ends, which lost 0 bases and 5 bases, there was a span of 8 bases. The germline V gene has CDR1 KGHSH and CDR2 LQKENI. The CDR3 has 14 amino acids. The CDR3 coding sequence is TGTGCCAGCTCACCACCGACGAAACACAATGAGCAGTTCTTC. Translated: CASSPPTKHNEQFF.

This chain connects TRBV28 to TRBJ2-3; 7 nucleotides match TRBD2. Per the germline V gene, CDR1 is MDHEN and CDR2 is SYDVKM. The CDR3 sequence is 18 residues long. J gave up 2 bases and V 8 bases, and 19 bases lay outside the gene matches. The CDR3 nucleotides are TGTGCCAGCCCCCCGAGCCGAGCGGGGCATTCACTCACAGATACGCAGTATTTT. Its translation: CASPPSRAGHSLTDTQYF.

The chain uses TRBV7-9 and TRBJ1-6, with D maybe TRBD1 (6 bases). V gave up 5 bases and J gave up 5 bases, with 10 bases separating them. The CDR3 consists of 14 residues. Germline V gives CDR1 SEHNR, CDR2 FQNEAQ (reference sequence). CDR3 region: CASSRRQDNSPLHF. CDR3 nucleotides: TGTGCCAGCAGCCGCCGACAGGATAATTCACCCCTCCACTTT. The entire variable domain, with the rest obtained from reference TRBV7-9 and TRBJ1-6, is as follows: DTGVSQNPRHKITKRGQNVTFRCDPISEHNRLYWYRQTLGQGPEFLTYFQNEAQLEKSRLLSDRFSAERPKGSFSTLEIQRTEQGDSAMYLCASSRRQDNSPLHFGNGTRLTVT.